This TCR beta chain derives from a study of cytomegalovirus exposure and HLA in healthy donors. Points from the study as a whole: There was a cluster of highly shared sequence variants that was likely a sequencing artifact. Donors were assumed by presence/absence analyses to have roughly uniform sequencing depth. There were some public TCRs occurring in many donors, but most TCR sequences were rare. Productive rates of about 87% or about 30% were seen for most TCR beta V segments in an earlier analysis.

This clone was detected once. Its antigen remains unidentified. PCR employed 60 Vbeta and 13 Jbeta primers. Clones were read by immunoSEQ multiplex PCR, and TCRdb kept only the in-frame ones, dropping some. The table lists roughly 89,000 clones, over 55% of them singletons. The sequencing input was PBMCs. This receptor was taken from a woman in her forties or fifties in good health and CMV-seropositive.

The CDR3 region is CASSQSTGFGETQYF. The CDR3, as DNA: TGTGCCAGCAGTCAATCGACAGGGTTTGGTGAGACCCAGTACTTC. The chain carries TRBV6-5 and TRBJ2-5; TRBD1 aligns across 7 bases. The CDR3 consists of 15 residues. The V gene's germline CDR1 is MNHEY and CDR2 SVGAGI. The trim removed 5 bases at V and 5 bases at J, leaving 11 bases unmatched.